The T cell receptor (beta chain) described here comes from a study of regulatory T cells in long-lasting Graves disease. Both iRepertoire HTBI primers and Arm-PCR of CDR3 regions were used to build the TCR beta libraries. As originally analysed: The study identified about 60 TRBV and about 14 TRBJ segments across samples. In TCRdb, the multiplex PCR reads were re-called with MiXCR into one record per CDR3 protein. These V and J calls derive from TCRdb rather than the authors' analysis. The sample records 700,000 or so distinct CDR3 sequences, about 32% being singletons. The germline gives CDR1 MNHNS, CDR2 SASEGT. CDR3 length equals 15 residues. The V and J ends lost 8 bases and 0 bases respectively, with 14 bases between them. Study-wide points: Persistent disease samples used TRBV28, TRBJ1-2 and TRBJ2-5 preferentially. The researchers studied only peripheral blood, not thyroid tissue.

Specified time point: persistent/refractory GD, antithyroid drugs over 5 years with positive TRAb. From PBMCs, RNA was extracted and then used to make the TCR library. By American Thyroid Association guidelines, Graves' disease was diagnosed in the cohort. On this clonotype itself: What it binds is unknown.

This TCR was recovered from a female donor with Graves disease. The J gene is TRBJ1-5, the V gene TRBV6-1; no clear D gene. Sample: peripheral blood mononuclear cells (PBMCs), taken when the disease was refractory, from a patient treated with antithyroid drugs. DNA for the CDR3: TGTGCCAGCCGCACAACCAGAGATAGCAATCAGCCCCAGCATTTT. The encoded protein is CASRTTRDSNQPQHF.